This T cell receptor (beta chain) derives from a study of blood T cell repertoires in COVID-19. Trimming took off 0 bases at V and 0 bases at J, with 6 bases between the two ends. Germline-derived CDR1 and CDR2 are SGHRS and YFSETQ. The CDR3 has 14 amino acids. Profiling relied on immunoSEQ multiplex PCR, and the TCRdb table lists in-frame clones only, not all of them. The table lists around 140,000 clones, roughly 82% of them singletons, with under 5.5% in the top ten. This sequence was found in a human donor in a cohort sampled during active COVID-19. The rearrangement links TRBV5-1 to TRBJ1-1, with no clear D. The sequenced material came from peripheral blood. The CDR3 nucleotides read TGCGCCAGCAGCTTGGACAGTGTGAACACTGAAGCTTTCTTT. It translates to CASSLDSVNTEAFF. The complete variable domain, with remaining parts taken from reference TRBV5-1 and TRBJ1-1, reads KAGVTQTPRYLIKTRGQQVTLSCSPISGHRSVSWYQQTPGQGLQFLFEYFSETQRNKGNFPGRFSGRQFSNSRSEMNVSTLELGDSALYLCASSLDSVNTEAFFGQGTRLTVV.